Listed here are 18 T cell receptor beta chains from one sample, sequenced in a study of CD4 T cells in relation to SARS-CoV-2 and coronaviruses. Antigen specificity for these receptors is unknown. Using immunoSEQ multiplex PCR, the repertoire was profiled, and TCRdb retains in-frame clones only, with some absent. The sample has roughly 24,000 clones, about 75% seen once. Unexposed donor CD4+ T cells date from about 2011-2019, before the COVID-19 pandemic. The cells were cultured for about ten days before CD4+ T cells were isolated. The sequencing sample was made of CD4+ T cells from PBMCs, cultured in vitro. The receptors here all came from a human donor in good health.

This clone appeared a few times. The CDR3, as DNA: TGTGCCAGTAGGAGAAGAGCGGGACCGAAGGACACAGATACGCAGTATTTT. Residues: CASRRRAGPKDTDTQYF. This chain joins TRBV19 and TRBJ2-3, with 7 bases fitting TRBD2. V trimming: 6 bases; J trimming: 2 bases; junction bases outside the gene matches: 14. The CDR3 totals 17 residues. The germline V gene has CDR1 LNHDA and CDR2 SQIVND (reference sequence).

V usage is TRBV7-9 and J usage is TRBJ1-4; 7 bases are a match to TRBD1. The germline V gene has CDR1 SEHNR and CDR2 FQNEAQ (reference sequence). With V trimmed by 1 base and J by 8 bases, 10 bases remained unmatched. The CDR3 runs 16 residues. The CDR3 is CASSLETGTAREKLFF. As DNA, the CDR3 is TGTGCCAGCAGCTTAGAAACGGGGACAGCAAGGGAAAAACTGTTTTTT.

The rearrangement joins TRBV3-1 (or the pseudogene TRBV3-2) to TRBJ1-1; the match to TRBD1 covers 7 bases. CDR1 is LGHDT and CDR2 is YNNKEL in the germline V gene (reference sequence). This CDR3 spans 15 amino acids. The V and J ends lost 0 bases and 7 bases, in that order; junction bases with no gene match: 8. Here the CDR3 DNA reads TGTGCCAGCAGCCAAGATCTTGACAGGGCCAATGAAGCTTTCTTT. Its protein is CASSQDLDRANEAFF.

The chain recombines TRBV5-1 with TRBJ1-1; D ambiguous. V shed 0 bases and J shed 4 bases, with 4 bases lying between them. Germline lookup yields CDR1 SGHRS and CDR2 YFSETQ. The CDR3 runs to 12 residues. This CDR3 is CASSLGTTEAFF. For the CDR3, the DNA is TGCGCCAGCAGCTTGGGGACCACTGAAGCTTTCTTT.

For the CDR3, the DNA is TGTGCCAGCAGCCCCCCCCTGGCTGGTAAGACCGGGGAGCTGTTTTTT. Protein sequence: CASSPPLAGKTGELFF. The chain has TRBV9 and TRBJ2-2; D unclear. The CDR3 runs to 16 residues. The germline V and J ends were trimmed by 4 bases and 5 bases, with 18 bases remaining between them. CDR1 is SGDLS, CDR2 YYNGEE, per germline.

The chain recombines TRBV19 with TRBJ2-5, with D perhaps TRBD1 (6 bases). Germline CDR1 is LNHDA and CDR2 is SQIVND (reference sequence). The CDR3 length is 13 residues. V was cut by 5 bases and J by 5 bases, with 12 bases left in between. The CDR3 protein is CASSLQGGETQYF. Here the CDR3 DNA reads TGTGCCAGTAGTTTACAGGGTGGGGAGACCCAGTACTTC.

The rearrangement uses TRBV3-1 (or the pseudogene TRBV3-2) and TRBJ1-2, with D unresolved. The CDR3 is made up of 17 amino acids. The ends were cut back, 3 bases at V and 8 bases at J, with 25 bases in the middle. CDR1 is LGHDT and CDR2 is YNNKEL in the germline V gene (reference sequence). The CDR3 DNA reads TGTGCCAGCAGCCAGGAATCTCCGGGAAAACAAGAGTACGGCTACACCTTC. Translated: CASSQESPGKQEYGYTF.

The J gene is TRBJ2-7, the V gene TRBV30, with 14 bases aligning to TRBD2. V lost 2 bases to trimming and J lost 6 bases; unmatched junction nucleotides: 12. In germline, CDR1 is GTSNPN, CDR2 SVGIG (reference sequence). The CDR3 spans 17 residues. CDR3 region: CAWSTGTSGRRRGEQYF. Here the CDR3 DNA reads TGTGCCTGGAGTACCGGGACTAGCGGGAGACGCAGGGGCGAGCAGTACTTC.

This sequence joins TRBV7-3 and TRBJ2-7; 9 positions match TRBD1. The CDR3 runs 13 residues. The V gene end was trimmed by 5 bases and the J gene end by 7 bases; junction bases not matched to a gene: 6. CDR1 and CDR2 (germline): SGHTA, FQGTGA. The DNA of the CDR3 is TGTGCCAGCAGCCGGGACAGGGTGGGGGAGCAGTACTTC. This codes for CASSRDRVGEQYF.

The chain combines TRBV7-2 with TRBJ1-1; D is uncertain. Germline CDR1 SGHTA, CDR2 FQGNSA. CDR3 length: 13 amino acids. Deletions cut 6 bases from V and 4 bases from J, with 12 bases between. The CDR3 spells CASRVRSRTEAFF. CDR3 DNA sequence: TGTGCCAGCAGGGTCCGTTCCCGCACTGAAGCTTTCTTT.

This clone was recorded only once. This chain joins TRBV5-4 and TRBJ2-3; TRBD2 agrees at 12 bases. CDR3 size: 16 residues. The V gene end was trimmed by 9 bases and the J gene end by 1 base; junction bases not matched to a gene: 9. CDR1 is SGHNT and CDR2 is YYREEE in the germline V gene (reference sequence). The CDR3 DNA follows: TGTGCCACCCAGCAGACTAGCGGGAGCGGCACAGATACGCAGTATTTT. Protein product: CATQQTSGSGTDTQYF.

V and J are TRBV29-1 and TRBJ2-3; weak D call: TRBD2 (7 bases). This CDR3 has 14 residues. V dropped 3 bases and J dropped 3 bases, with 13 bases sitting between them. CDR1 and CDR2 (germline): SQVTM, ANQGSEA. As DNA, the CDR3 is TGCAGCGTTGATACCAGCGGGACAACAGATACGCAGTATTTT. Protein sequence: CSVDTSGTTDTQYF.

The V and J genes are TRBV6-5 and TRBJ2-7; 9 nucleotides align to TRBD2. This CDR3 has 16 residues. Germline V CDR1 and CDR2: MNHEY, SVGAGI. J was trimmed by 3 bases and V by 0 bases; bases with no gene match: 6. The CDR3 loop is CASSYSLAGSGYEQYF. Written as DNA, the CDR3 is TGTGCCAGCAGTTACTCTCTAGCGGGAAGCGGCTACGAGCAGTACTTC.

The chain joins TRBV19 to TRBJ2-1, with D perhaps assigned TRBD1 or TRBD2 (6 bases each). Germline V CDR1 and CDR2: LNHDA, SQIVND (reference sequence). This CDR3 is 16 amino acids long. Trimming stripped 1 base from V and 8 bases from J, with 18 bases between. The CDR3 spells CASSIAKGGPGDEQFF. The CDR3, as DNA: TGTGCCAGTAGTATAGCGAAGGGGGGCCCGGGGGATGAGCAGTTCTTC.

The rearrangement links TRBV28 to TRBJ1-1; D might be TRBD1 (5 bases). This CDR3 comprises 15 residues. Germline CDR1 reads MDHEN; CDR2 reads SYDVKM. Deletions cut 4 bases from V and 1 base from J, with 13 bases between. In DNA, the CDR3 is TGTGCCAGCAGTTCTTGGGGGGGTGGGAACACTGAAGCTTTCTTT. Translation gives CASSSWGGGNTEAFF.

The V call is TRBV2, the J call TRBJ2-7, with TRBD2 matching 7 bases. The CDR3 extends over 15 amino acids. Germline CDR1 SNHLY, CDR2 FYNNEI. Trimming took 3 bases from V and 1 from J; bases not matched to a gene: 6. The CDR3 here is CASSEDTSVSYEQYF. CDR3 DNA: TGTGCCAGCAGTGAGGATACTAGCGTTTCCTACGAGCAGTACTTC.

CDR3 loop: CASSPGGTGTSEQYF. The CDR3 DNA reads TGCGCCAGCAGCCCCGGTGGGACAGGGACTAGCGAGCAGTACTTC. The chain recombines TRBV5-1 with TRBJ2-7, with D tentatively TRBD1 (9 bases). Germline V gene sequence: CDR1 SGHRS, CDR2 YFSETQ. The ends were cut back, 4 bases at V and 6 bases at J, with 20 bases in the middle. The CDR3 extends over 15 amino acids.

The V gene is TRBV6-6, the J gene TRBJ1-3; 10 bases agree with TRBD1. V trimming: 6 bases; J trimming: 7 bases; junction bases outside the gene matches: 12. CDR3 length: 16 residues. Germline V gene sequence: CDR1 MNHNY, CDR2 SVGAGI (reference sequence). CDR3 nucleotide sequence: TGTGCCAGCAGCCCACAGGCTCCGGGACAGGGGAACACCATATATTTT. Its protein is CASSPQAPGQGNTIYF.